A single sample is the source of the 14 T cell receptor beta chains below, sequenced in a study of T-cell reconstitution after alpha-beta-depleted transplantation in children. Using unique molecular identifiers, the investigators prepared the TCRbeta library. From the PCR reads, TCRdb called clonotypes with MiXCR, one entry per CDR3 protein. The sample lists about a million distinct CDR3 sequences, under 30% occurring once. Material: PBMCs, mostly from graft donor cells, obtained 360 days after TCRalphabeta/CD19-depleted stem cell transplant. The source is a boy in the first two years of life who had a stem cell transplant for SCID, so the T cells may come from the graft donor.

The chain uses TRBV18 and TRBJ1-6; possibly TRBD1 for D (6 bases). The V and J ends lost 3 bases and 4 bases respectively, with 13 bases between them. CDR1 is KGHSH and CDR2 is LQKENI in the germline V gene. The CDR3 totals 16 residues. The CDR3 DNA is TGTGCCAGCTCACCGGGCAGGGGCCTATATAATTCACCCCTCCACTTT. This sequence encodes CASSPGRGLYNSPLHF.

In its sample, this clonotype was seen a few times. CDR3: CASSPISGGPAKNIQYF. CDR3 nucleotides: TGTGCCAGCAGCCCTATTAGCGGGGGGCCTGCCAAAAACATTCAGTACTTC. The V gene is TRBV4-2, the J gene TRBJ2-4; 10 positions agree with TRBD2. Germline CDR1 LGHNA, CDR2 YNFKEQ. CDR3 length: 17 amino acids. Trimming at V came to 4 bases and at J to 1 base, leaving 7 bases not matched to a gene.

The chain uses TRBV5-1 and TRBJ2-3; no reliable D call. This CDR3 has 14 amino acids. In germline, CDR1 is SGHRS, CDR2 YFSETQ. V was cut by 6 bases and J by 0 bases, with 11 bases left in between. CDR3 region: CASTAPGSTDTQYF. CDR3 nucleotides: TGCGCCAGCACTGCCCCGGGCAGCACAGATACGCAGTATTTT.

The chain carries TRBV29-1 and TRBJ1-3; no reliable D call. The V end lost 4 bases, the J end lost 7 bases, and 14 bases lay between the germline ends. Germline CDR1 SQVTM, CDR2 ANQGSEA. The CDR3 contains 13 residues. The chain's CDR3 is CSVVAAGHNTIYF. The CDR3 nucleotides are TGCAGCGTTGTGGCGGCAGGCCATAACACCATATATTTT.

This clonotype has only a few counts. The CDR3 here is CASSLAGGVDTQYF. CDR3 DNA sequence: TGTGCCAGCAGCCTAGCGGGGGGAGTAGATACGCAGTATTTT. The V call is TRBV3-1, the J call TRBJ2-3, with TRBD2 matching over 10 bases. Germline-derived CDR1 and CDR2 are LGHDT and YNNKEL (reference sequence). V gave up 4 bases and J gave up 5 bases; unmatched junction bases: 3. The CDR3 sequence is 14 residues long.

This clonotype turned up a few times. The chain couples TRBV15 to TRBJ1-4, with no clear D. The germline V gene has CDR1 LNHNV and CDR2 YYDKDF (reference sequence). V gave up 1 base and J gave up 6 bases, with 12 bases separating them. CDR3 length: 15 residues. In DNA, the CDR3 is TGTGCCACCAGCAGAGTCCGGGGTCAGGATGAAAAACTGTTTTTT. Its protein is CATSRVRGQDEKLFF. The full variable domain, rest sourced from reference TRBV15 and TRBJ1-4, is DAMVIQNPRYQVTQFGKPVTLSCSQTLNHNVMYWYQQKSSQAPKLLFHYYDKDFNNEADTPDNFQSRRPNTSFCFLDIRSPGLGDTAMYLCATSRVRGQDEKLFFGSGTQLSVL.

The chain is built from TRBV2 and TRBJ2-6; D could derive from TRBD1 or TRBD2 (5 bases each). From germline, CDR1 is SNHLY and CDR2 FYNNEI. The V end lost 2 bases, the J end lost 4 bases, and 18 bases lay between the germline ends. This CDR3 is built from 18 residues. The CDR3 nucleotides read TGTGCCAGCAGTGAATGGGGCCCGGGGAACTCGGGGGCCAACGTCCTGACTTTC. It yields the protein CASSEWGPGNSGANVLTF.

V usage is TRBV7-2 and J usage is TRBJ2-1, with D possibly matching TRBD1 (6 bases). Germline V gives CDR1 SGHTA, CDR2 FQGNSA. The CDR3 has 15 residues. The V end lost 4 bases, the J end lost 5 bases, and 15 bases lay between the germline ends. Written as DNA, the CDR3 is TGTGCCAGCAGCTCCACCTCCGGGACAAACAATGAGCAGTTCTTC. Translating it yields CASSSTSGTNNEQFF.

The chain uses TRBV7-9 and TRBJ1-1; TRBD1 agrees at 11 bases. The CDR3 runs to 16 residues. V lost 1 base, J lost 1 base, and 2 bases stayed unmatched. Per germline, CDR1 SEHNR and CDR2 FQNEAQ (reference sequence). This CDR3 reads CASSLVGTGGNTEAFF. DNA for the CDR3: TGTGCCAGCAGCTTAGTCGGGACAGGGGGGAACACTGAAGCTTTCTTT. Full variable domain (outside the CDR3, taken from reference TRBV7-9 and TRBJ1-1): DTGVSQNPRHKITKRGQNVTFRCDPISEHNRLYWYRQTLGQGPEFLTYFQNEAQLEKSRLLSDRFSAERPKGSFSTLEIQRTEQGDSAMYLCASSLVGTGGNTEAFFGQGTRLTVV.

CDR3 sequence (DNA): TGTGCCAGCAGCTTAGGAGGCAGGGGTTACCAGACCCAGTACTTC. Its protein product is CASSLGGRGYQTQYF. This sequence joins TRBV7-8 and TRBJ2-5; possible D gene TRBD1, 6 bases. Germline V gene lookup returns CDR1 SGHVS and CDR2 FQNEAQ. V dropped 1 base and J dropped 6 bases, with 15 bases sitting between them. The CDR3 consists of 15 residues.

The DNA of the CDR3 is TGTGCCAGCGGGATGGTTCCGAACACCGGGGAGCTGTTTTTT. This encodes CASGMVPNTGELFF. This chain connects TRBV4-2 to TRBJ2-2, with D uncertain. Per the germline V gene, CDR1 is LGHNA and CDR2 is YNFKEQ. The CDR3 totals 14 residues. V lost 8 bases and J 0 bases, leaving 10 bases between the germline ends.

CDR3 bases: TGCGCCAGCACCAAAACCGGGACTAGCTCCTTCGAGCAGTTCTTC. Translating gives CASTKTGTSSFEQFF. The rearrangement joins TRBV5-1 to TRBJ2-1; 9 bases agree with TRBD2. V lost 6 bases to trimming and J lost 10 bases; unmatched junction nucleotides: 14. The CDR3 sequence is 15 residues long. CDR1 SGHRS and CDR2 YFSETQ come from the germline V gene. The full variable domain, with the rest looked up from reference TRBV5-1 and TRBJ2-1, is KAGVTQTPRYLIKTRGQQVTLSCSPISGHRSVSWYQQTPGQGLQFLFEYFSETQRNKGNFPGRFSGRQFSNSRSEMNVSTLELGDSALYLCASTKTGTSSFEQFFGPGTRLTVL.

This clonotype was recorded a few times. The genes are TRBV5-1 and TRBJ1-1; 10 bases align to TRBD1. The junction had 15 bases not matched to a gene; V was cut back by 5 bases and J by 2 bases. CDR1 and CDR2 from the germline V gene are SGHRS and YFSETQ. The length of the CDR3 is 18 residues. CDR3 DNA: TGCGCCAGCAGTTTGCACAGACAGGGGGCATTGGTAAACACTGAAGCTTTCTTT. The encoded protein is CASSLHRQGALVNTEAFF.

J is TRBJ2-5 and V is TRBV13; D may be TRBD1 or TRBD2 (5 bases each). Germline V gene lookup returns CDR1 PRHDT and CDR2 FYEKMQ (reference sequence). The V end lost 4 bases, the J end lost 3 bases, and 15 bases lay between the germline ends. The CDR3 has 15 residues. For the CDR3, the DNA is TGTGCCAGCAGCTACGACAGCCTGCGGGAAGAGACCCAGTACTTC. This translates into CASSYDSLREETQYF.